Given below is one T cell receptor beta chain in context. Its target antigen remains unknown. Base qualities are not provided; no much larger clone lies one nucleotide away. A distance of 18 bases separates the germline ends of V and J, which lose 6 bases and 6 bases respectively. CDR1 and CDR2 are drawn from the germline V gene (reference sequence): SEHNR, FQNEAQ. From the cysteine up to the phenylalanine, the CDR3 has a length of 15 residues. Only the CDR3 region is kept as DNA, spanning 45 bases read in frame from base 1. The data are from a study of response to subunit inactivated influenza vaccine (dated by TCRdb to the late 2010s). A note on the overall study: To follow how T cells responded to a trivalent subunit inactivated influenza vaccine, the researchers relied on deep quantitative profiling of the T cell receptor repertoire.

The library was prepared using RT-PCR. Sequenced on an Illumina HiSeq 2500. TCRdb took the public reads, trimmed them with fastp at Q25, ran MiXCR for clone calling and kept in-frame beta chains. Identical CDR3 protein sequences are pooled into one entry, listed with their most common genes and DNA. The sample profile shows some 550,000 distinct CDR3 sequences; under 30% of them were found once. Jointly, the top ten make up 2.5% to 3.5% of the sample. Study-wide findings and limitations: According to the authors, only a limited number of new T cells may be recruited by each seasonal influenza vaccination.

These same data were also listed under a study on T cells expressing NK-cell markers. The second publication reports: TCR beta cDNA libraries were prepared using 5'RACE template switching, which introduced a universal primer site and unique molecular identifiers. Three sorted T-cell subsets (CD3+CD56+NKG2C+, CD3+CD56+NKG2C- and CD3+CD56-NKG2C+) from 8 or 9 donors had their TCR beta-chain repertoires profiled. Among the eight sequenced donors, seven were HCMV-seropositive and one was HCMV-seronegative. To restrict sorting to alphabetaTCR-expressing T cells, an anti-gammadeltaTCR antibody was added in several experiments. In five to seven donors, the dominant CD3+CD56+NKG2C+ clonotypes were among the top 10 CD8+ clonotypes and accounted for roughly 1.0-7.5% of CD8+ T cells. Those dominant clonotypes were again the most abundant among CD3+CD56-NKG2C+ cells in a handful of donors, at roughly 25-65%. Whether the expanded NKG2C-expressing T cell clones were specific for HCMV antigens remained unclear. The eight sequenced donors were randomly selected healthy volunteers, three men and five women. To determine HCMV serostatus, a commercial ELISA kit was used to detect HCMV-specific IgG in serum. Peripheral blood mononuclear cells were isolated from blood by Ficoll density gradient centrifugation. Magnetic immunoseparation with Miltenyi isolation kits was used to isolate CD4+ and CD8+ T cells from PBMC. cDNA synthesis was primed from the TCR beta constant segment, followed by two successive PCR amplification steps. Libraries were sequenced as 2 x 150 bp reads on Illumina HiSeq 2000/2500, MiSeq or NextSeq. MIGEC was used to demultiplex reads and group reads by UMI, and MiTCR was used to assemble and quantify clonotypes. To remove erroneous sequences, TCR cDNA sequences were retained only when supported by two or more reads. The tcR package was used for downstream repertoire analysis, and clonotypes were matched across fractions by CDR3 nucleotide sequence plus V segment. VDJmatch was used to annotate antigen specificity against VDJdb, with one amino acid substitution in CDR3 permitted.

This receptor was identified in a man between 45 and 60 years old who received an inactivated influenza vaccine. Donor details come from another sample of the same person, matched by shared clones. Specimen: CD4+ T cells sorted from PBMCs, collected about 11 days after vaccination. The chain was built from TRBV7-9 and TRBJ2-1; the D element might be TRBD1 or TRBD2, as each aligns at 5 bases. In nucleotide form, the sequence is TGTGCCAGCAGTCAAAATACGGGGACCGCCAATGAGCAGTTCTTC. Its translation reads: CASSQNTGTANEQFF.